This TCR beta chain comes out of a study of neurological immune-mediated disorders. A single record per CDR3 protein comes from TCRdb applying MiXCR to the 5' RACE reads. The sample lists about 62,000 distinct CDR3 sequences, 3% to 4% occurring once. CDR3 length: 15 amino acids. The germline CDR1 and CDR2 sequences are MNHEY and SMNVEV (reference sequence). Losses at the gene ends were 0 bases for V and 7 bases for J; bases not matched to a gene: 8. At least ten counts were recorded for this clonotype. The receptor comes from a woman in her fifties or sixties with multiple sclerosis. J is TRBJ1-2 and V is TRBV27, with TRBD1 matching over 7 bases. Specimen: PBMCs. The CDR3 here is CASSLSDRANSGYTF. The CDR3 DNA is TGTGCCAGCAGTTTATCCGACAGGGCAAACAGTGGCTACACCTTC.